This entry lists 32 T cell receptor beta chains sequenced from one sample in a study of blood T cell repertoires in COVID-19. Profiled with immunoSEQ multiplex PCR; TCRdb holds only in-frame clones, not every one. The sample holds 120,000 to 150,000 clones, 84% seen once. Specimen: peripheral blood. The receptors shown here come from a human donor in a cohort sampled during active COVID-19.

This clone was observed a single time. The chain recombines TRBV2 with TRBJ2-5; D may be TRBD1 (7 bases). CDR3 length: 15 residues. Trimming pared 3 bases from V and 5 bases from J, leaving 16 bases between. Germline CDR1 SNHLY, CDR2 FYNNEI. CDR3 region: CASSDRQGEAETQYF. The CDR3 coding sequence is TGTGCCAGCAGTGATCGTCAGGGGGAGGCGGAGACCCAGTACTTC. Filled out from reference TRBV2 and TRBJ2-5, the complete variable domain reads EPEVTQTPSHQVTQMGQEVILRCVPISNHLYFYWYRQILGQKVEFLVSFYNNEISEKSEIFDDQFSVERPDGSNFTLKIRSTKLEDSAMYFCASSDRQGEAETQYFGPGTRLLVL.

V and J are TRBV7-2 and TRBJ2-3; the match to TRBD2 covers 8 bases. The J segment lost 5 bases and the V segment lost 2 bases, leaving 9 bases of the junction unmatched. The length of the CDR3 is 16 residues. From germline, CDR1 is SGHTA and CDR2 FQGNSA. In DNA form, the CDR3 reads TGTGCCAGCAGCTTACAGTCGGGACTAGTTATAGATACGCAGTATTTT. Residues: CASSLQSGLVIDTQYF.

Ten or more counts support this clone. The chain joins TRBV11-2 to TRBJ1-2; no clear D gene. Germline assignment: CDR1 SGHAT and CDR2 FQNNGV. The CDR3 length is 19 residues. Trimming removed 5 bases from V and 8 bases from J, with 33 bases in between. Here the CDR3 DNA reads TGTGCCAGCAGCCCCCTTTCATTGAGGGCCGGGATGACGTGGCGGGGCTACACCTTC. Translating it yields CASSPLSLRAGMTWRGYTF.

The chain recombines TRBV11-2 with TRBJ2-1; 7 bases match TRBD2. The CDR3 runs 12 residues. Trimming at V came to 2 bases and at J to 9 bases, leaving 1 base not matched to a gene. CDR1 is SGHAT and CDR2 is FQNNGV in the germline V gene. The CDR3 loop reads CASSLIAGEQFF. CDR3 nucleotides: TGTGCCAGCAGCTTAATAGCGGGTGAGCAGTTCTTC.

J is TRBJ1-5 and V is TRBV28; D uncertain. Looked up from germline, CDR1 is MDHEN and CDR2 is SYDVKM. V lost 7 bases and J 3 bases, leaving 7 bases between the germline ends. This CDR3 comprises 12 residues. CDR3 coding DNA: TGTGCCAGCACTATACTCAATCAGCCCCAGCATTTT. The encoded protein is CASTILNQPQHF.

This clone was picked up many times. DNA for the CDR3: TGTGCCAGCAGGGGACAGGTAGCAAATTCACCCCTCCACTTT. It encodes CASRGQVANSPLHF. This chain connects TRBV6-6 to TRBJ1-6; 8 bases match TRBD1. V trimming: 6 bases; J trimming: 7 bases; junction bases outside the gene matches: 5. Looked up from germline, CDR1 is MNHNY and CDR2 is SVGAGI (reference sequence). The CDR3 sequence is 14 residues long.

This clone was counted a few times. The chain uses TRBV30 and TRBJ1-5, with D possibly matching TRBD1 (5 bases). Per the germline V gene, CDR1 is GTSNPN and CDR2 is SVGIG (reference sequence). There are 15 residues in the CDR3. Trimming took 4 bases from V and 1 from J, leaving 14 bases between them. For the CDR3, the DNA is TGTGCCTGGACGGGCGGGGGTAGAAGCAATCAGCCCCAGCATTTT. Amino acid sequence: CAWTGGGRSNQPQHF.

This rearrangement joins TRBV11-3 to TRBJ1-1; D is unclear. Trimming pared 5 bases from V and 9 bases from J, leaving 19 bases between. The CDR3 is 14 residues long. The V gene's germline CDR1 is SGHNT and CDR2 YENEEA. CDR3 bases: TGTGCCAGCAGCCCCAGCGGACCGCCTTCGAAAGCTTTCTTT. Its protein product is CASSPSGPPSKAFF.

This clone has more than one count but fewer than ten. The chain's CDR3 is CASFTTSGSSTDTQYF. In DNA, the CDR3 is TGTGCCAGCTTCACGACTAGCGGGTCTAGCACAGATACGCAGTATTTT. This sequence joins TRBV27 and TRBJ2-3, with TRBD2 matching 10 bases. Germline V lookup: CDR1 MNHEY, CDR2 SMNVEV (reference sequence). The CDR3 covers 16 residues. Trimming at V came to 8 bases and at J to 0 bases, leaving 8 bases not matched to a gene.

This chain connects TRBV30 to TRBJ2-5, with a tentative D call TRBD1 (6 bases). The V end lost 4 bases, the J end lost 2 bases, and 14 bases lay between the germline ends. This CDR3 spans 14 amino acids. CDR1 is GTSNPN and CDR2 is SVGIG in the germline V gene (reference sequence). The CDR3 spells CAWIAQGLQETQYF. CDR3 nucleotide sequence: TGTGCCTGGATAGCACAGGGCCTACAAGAGACCCAGTACTTC.

This clone has just one count. The gene calls are TRBV4-2 and TRBJ2-5; 7 nucleotides match TRBD1. The length of the CDR3 is 14 residues. V lost 0 bases, J lost 3 bases, and 1 base stayed unmatched. The germline CDR1 and CDR2 sequences are LGHNA and YNFKEQ. CDR3 sequence reads: CASSQETGKETQYF. As DNA, the CDR3 is TGTGCCAGCAGCCAAGAGACAGGGAAAGAGACCCAGTACTTC.

The CDR3, as DNA: TGTGCCATCAGTGAGTCGGGAGGCCTGGAAGCTTTCTTT. This sequence encodes CAISESGGLEAFF. The chain carries TRBV10-3 and TRBJ1-1; D not certain. Germline lookup yields CDR1 ENHRY and CDR2 SYGVKD. The CDR3 is 13 residues long. V lost 0 bases, J lost 8 bases, and 10 bases lay in between.

This rearrangement joins TRBV7-9 to TRBJ1-2; 9 bases are shared with TRBD1. The CDR3 length is 14 residues. Germline CDR1 reads SEHNR; CDR2 reads FQNEAQ (reference sequence). V lost 5 bases to trimming and J lost 7 bases; unmatched junction nucleotides: 8. The CDR3 nucleotides are TGTGCCAGCAGCCTTGGACAGGGGTTGGGTGGCTACACCTTC. Translating it yields CASSLGQGLGGYTF.

V and J are TRBV2 and TRBJ1-1; unclear D gene. This CDR3 has 14 residues. Trimming stripped 7 bases from V and 0 bases from J, with 12 bases between. The germline V gene has CDR1 SNHLY and CDR2 FYNNEI. The CDR3 spells CASTRWELNTEAFF. In DNA form, the CDR3 reads TGTGCCAGCACCCGTTGGGAGCTGAACACTGAAGCTTTCTTT.

The CDR3 nucleotides are TGTGCCAGTGAAGCCAACTCTGGGGCCAACGTCCTGACTTTC. Protein sequence: CASEANSGANVLTF. The chain joins TRBV19 to TRBJ2-6; no firm D call. Germline assignment: CDR1 LNHDA and CDR2 SQIVND (reference sequence). This CDR3 has 14 residues. V lost 8 bases to trimming and J lost 0 bases, with 8 bases between them. The complete variable domain, with remaining parts taken from reference TRBV19 and TRBJ2-6, reads DGGITQSPKYLFRKEGQNVTLSCEQNLNHDAMYWYRQDPGQGLRLIYYSQIVNDFQKGDIAEGYSVSREKKESFPLTVTSAQKNPTAFYLCASEANSGANVLTFGAGSRLTVL.

V and J are TRBV4-2 and TRBJ2-6, with unresolved D. CDR3 length: 14 residues. Germline V gives CDR1 LGHNA, CDR2 YNFKEQ. The V gene lost 0 bases and the J gene lost 4 bases, with 4 bases spanning the gap. CDR3 in amino acids: CASSQETGANVLTF. CDR3 DNA sequence: TGTGCCAGCAGCCAAGAAACAGGGGCCAACGTCCTGACTTTC.

The chain carries TRBV11-2 and TRBJ1-1, with 7 bases lining up with TRBD1. Per the germline V gene, CDR1 is SGHAT and CDR2 is FQNNGV. The trim removed 5 bases at V and 5 bases at J, leaving 8 bases unmatched. This CDR3 comprises 14 residues. CDR3 in amino acids: CASSPDRAVTEAFF. The DNA of the CDR3 is TGTGCCAGCAGCCCCGACAGGGCTGTAACTGAAGCTTTCTTT.

This rearrangement joins TRBV4-2 to TRBJ2-1, with TRBD2 identical over 10 bases. CDR3 length: 18 residues. Germline assignment: CDR1 LGHNA and CDR2 YNFKEQ. The trim removed 1 base at V and 9 bases at J, leaving 15 bases unmatched. This chain's CDR3 is CASSQARRGSGGQGEQFF. The CDR3 nucleotides read TGTGCCAGCAGCCAAGCCCGTCGGGGTAGCGGGGGGCAGGGTGAGCAGTTCTTC.

The chain couples TRBV27 to TRBJ2-7, with D maybe TRBD2 (6 bases). Trimming removed 1 base at V and 9 bases at J, with 19 bases between. CDR1 MNHEY and CDR2 SMNVEV come from the germline V gene (reference sequence). This CDR3 comprises 15 residues. The CDR3 reads CASSLLSGDGAGQYF. The CDR3 DNA sequence: TGTGCCAGCAGTTTATTGTCGGGGGATGGGGCGGGGCAGTACTTC.

This rearrangement joins TRBV30 to TRBJ1-1; TRBD1 agrees at 8 bases. Unmatched junction bases numbered 8, after V lost 4 bases and J lost 1 base. From germline, CDR1 is GTSNPN and CDR2 SVGIG (reference sequence). The CDR3 length is 15 residues. The CDR3 protein is CAWTHPDRANTEAFF. The CDR3 coding sequence is TGTGCCTGGACCCACCCGGACAGGGCGAACACTGAAGCTTTCTTT.

This clone was counted between two and nine times. The V gene is TRBV30, the J gene TRBJ2-7; TRBD1 is a possible D gene (6 bases). The V gene's germline CDR1 is GTSNPN and CDR2 SVGIG (reference sequence). The CDR3 extends over 14 amino acids. The V end lost 4 bases, the J end lost 3 bases, and 16 bases lay between the germline ends. The CDR3 loop reads CAWTQGLPDYEQYF. The CDR3 DNA reads TGTGCCTGGACCCAGGGGCTCCCCGACTACGAGCAGTACTTC.

The chain is built from TRBV5-4 and TRBJ2-2, with 10 bases aligning to TRBD2. Looked up from germline, CDR1 is SGHNT and CDR2 is YYREEE (reference sequence). The CDR3 length is 15 residues. The trim removed 4 bases at V and 4 bases at J, leaving 4 bases unmatched. This CDR3 is CASSTTSGVTGELFF. The CDR3 DNA sequence: TGTGCCAGCAGCACTACTAGCGGGGTCACCGGGGAGCTGTTTTTT.

The chain is built from TRBV7-9 and TRBJ1-4, with 10 bases matching TRBD1. Per the germline V gene, CDR1 is SEHNR and CDR2 is FQNEAQ (reference sequence). V was clipped by 5 bases and J by 5 bases; unmatched bases: 2. This CDR3 contains 14 residues. The CDR3 loop reads CASSATGGNEKLFF. In DNA, the CDR3 is TGTGCCAGCAGCGCGACAGGGGGCAATGAAAAACTGTTTTTT.

This clone was seen only a few times. The gene calls are TRBV4-1 and TRBJ1-3; D is ambiguous. Germline assignment: CDR1 MGHRA and CDR2 YSYEKL. The CDR3 covers 14 residues. V dropped 2 bases and J dropped 0 bases, with 5 bases sitting between them. CDR3 loop: CASSQIYSGNTIYF. DNA of the CDR3: TGCGCCAGCAGCCAAATATACTCTGGAAACACCATATATTTT.

V is TRBV7-3 and J is TRBJ1-2; 9 nucleotides agree with TRBD1. The CDR3 totals 14 residues. Per germline, CDR1 SGHTA and CDR2 FQGTGA. With 5 bases clipped from V and 3 bases from J, the junction kept 4 bases outside the gene matches. CDR3: CASSEGQGYYGYTF. The CDR3 DNA is TGTGCCAGCAGCGAGGGACAGGGATACTATGGCTACACCTTC.

The chain recombines TRBV19 with TRBJ1-6, with 7 bases identical to TRBD1. With 9 bases clipped from V and 5 bases from J, the junction kept 7 bases outside the gene matches. The CDR3 contains 14 residues. Germline CDR1 is LNHDA and CDR2 is SQIVND (reference sequence). The CDR3 region is CASNDRVDNSPLHF. The CDR3 DNA follows: TGTGCCAGCAACGACAGGGTTGATAATTCACCCCTCCACTTT.

The chain recombines TRBV7-3 with TRBJ2-2; D might be TRBD2 (6 bases). Trimming pared 5 bases from V and 1 base from J, leaving 20 bases between. The CDR3 is 18 residues long. Germline V gene data show CDR1 as SGHTA and CDR2 as FQGTGA. The CDR3 sequence is CASSLRVERGVNTGELFF. CDR3 sequence (DNA): TGTGCCAGCAGCCTACGTGTTGAGCGCGGGGTGAACACCGGGGAGCTGTTTTTT.

A few counts support this clone. The chain joins TRBV6-5 to TRBJ1-1, with 10 bases matching TRBD1. There are 16 residues in the CDR3. J gave up 11 bases and V 0 bases, and 12 bases lay outside the gene matches. CDR1 and CDR2 (germline): MNHEY, SVGAGI. CDR3 sequence: CASSYSRTGGLRWAFF. Here the CDR3 DNA reads TGTGCCAGCAGTTACTCGAGGACAGGGGGATTACGATGGGCTTTCTTT.

V gene TRBV5-5 combines with J gene TRBJ1-1; TRBD1 aligns across 10 bases. The CDR3 sequence is 14 residues long. The germline V gene encodes CDR1 SGHKS and CDR2 YYEKEE (reference sequence). After removal of 4 bases from V and 3 bases from J, the junction contained 3 bases not matched to a gene. CDR3 sequence reads: CASSIGQGDTEAFF. The CDR3 nucleotides read TGTGCCAGCAGCATCGGACAGGGGGACACTGAAGCTTTCTTT.

This chain uses TRBV7-9 with TRBJ2-3, with 13 bases lining up with TRBD2. The ends lost 4 bases at V and 6 bases at J; junction bases unmatched: 7. The CDR3 has 16 residues. Per germline, CDR1 SEHNR and CDR2 FQNEAQ (reference sequence). CDR3 in amino acids: CASSYEGLAGVDTQYF. The CDR3 DNA reads TGTGCCAGCAGCTATGAAGGACTAGCGGGAGTGGATACGCAGTATTTT.

The chain uses TRBV5-8 and TRBJ2-5; 9 positions agree with TRBD1. V shed 7 bases, J shed 3 bases, and the junction held 10 bases outside the gene matches. The CDR3 extends over 15 amino acids. The germline CDR1 and CDR2 sequences are SGHTS and YDEGEE. CDR3 residues: CASHQTGGIEETQYF. The CDR3 bases are TGTGCCAGCCATCAGACAGGGGGGATCGAAGAGACCCAGTACTTC.

CDR3 amino acids: CASSQGQGVSWRAYEQYF. The CDR3 bases are TGTGCCAGCAGCCAAGGACAGGGTGTAAGTTGGCGCGCCTACGAGCAGTACTTC. V usage is TRBV14 and J usage is TRBJ2-7, with 7 bases fitting TRBD1. Looked up from germline, CDR1 is SGHDN and CDR2 is FVKESK. Germline trimming cut 1 base from V and 2 bases from J; bases unmatched to any gene: 14. The CDR3 runs to 18 residues.